This T cell receptor (beta chain) was sequenced during a study of beta chain features in type 1 diabetes. Across the whole study: The number of sorted cells examined across all samples was 107,917,701.

Study-wide points: VDJ junctions from patients with type 1 diabetes contained fewer insertions and more deletions. All four CD4+ subsets from Type 1 diabetes patients carried moderately but significantly shorter TCRB CDR3s.

This CDR3 contains 14 residues. Looked up from germline, CDR1 is MDHEN and CDR2 is SYDVKM. V dropped 5 bases and J dropped 1; count of bases not matched to a gene: 3. Points on this clone: The antigen is not known. Other nucleotide sequences from this sample produce the same CDR3.

Of the isolated RNA, all was reverse transcribed, and so the sequenced material was expressed TCRB transcripts. Measured with immunoSEQ multiplex PCR; TCRdb has only the in-frame clones, and not every one. The repertoire includes 250,000 to 350,000 clones, approximately 14% of them detected once, and 0.017% sits in the top ten. The chain is built from TRBV28 and TRBJ2-5; 8 bases align to TRBD2. Sequencing input: naive CD4+ T cells from blood. The TCR originated in a man in his thirties or forties with type 1 diabetes. CDR3 in DNA: TGTGCCAGCAGTCTAGCGGGTAGCCAAGAGACCCAGTACTTC. Translated, it gives CASSLAGSQETQYF.